The entry below describes one T cell receptor (beta chain). The data stem from a study of cytomegalovirus exposure and HLA in healthy donors. PCR was performed using 60 Vbeta and 13 Jbeta primers. Here immunoSEQ multiplex PCR was the method, and the copy in TCRdb shows in-frame clones only, minus some. The sample has about 92,000 clones, just under 70% seen once. With 4 bases clipped from V and 5 bases from J, the junction kept 6 bases outside the gene matches. Germline V gene sequence: CDR1 SEHNR, CDR2 FQNEAQ (reference sequence). The CDR3 covers 15 residues. The source material was PBMCs. The chain uses TRBV7-9 and TRBJ2-5; 11 bases map to TRBD2. This sequence was found in a man in his fifties or sixties in good health and CMV-seronegative. The CDR3 region has the DNA TGTGCCAGCAGCTCCTTAGCGGGAGGGGCGGAGACCCAGTACTTC. It specifies CASSSLAGGAETQYF. Using reference TRBV7-9 and TRBJ2-5 for the parts outside the CDR3, the full variable domain is DTGVSQNPRHKITKRGQNVTFRCDPISEHNRLYWYRQTLGQGPEFLTYFQNEAQLEKSRLLSDRFSAERPKGSFSTLEIQRTEQGDSAMYLCASSSLAGGAETQYFGPGTRLLVL.